This T cell receptor beta chain was identified in a study of response to subunit inactivated influenza vaccine (dated by TCRdb to 2016 to 2019). A note on the overall study: Deep quantitative T cell receptor repertoire profiling was used in the study to track responses to a trivalent subunit inactivated influenza vaccine.

The germline V end is reduced by 3 bases and the J end by 2 bases; junction bases left unmatched: 3. From the cysteine up to the phenylalanine, the CDR3 has a length of 15 residues. Only the CDR3 portion is preserved as DNA: 45 bases, with reading frame beginning at the first base. CDR1 is given as SGDLS and CDR2 as YYNGEE, both from the germline V gene. Points on this clonotype: Its antigen is unknown. No much larger clonotype is one base removed from it; base qualities were not supplied.

The time point label here, explained by the study, means: approximately 40 days after influenza vaccine administration. Results the study describes overall, beyond this receptor: It was suggested by the authors that each seasonal influenza vaccination may recruit only a limited number of new T cells.

Library creation used RT-PCR. This sample was sequenced with an Illumina HiSeq 2500. TCRdb trimmed public reads at Q25 via fastp, called clones via MiXCR and kept in-frame beta chains. Every entry covers one CDR3 protein and lists the most common genes and DNA from its rows. This sample has about 480,000 distinct CDR3 sequences in its table, and 10% to 15% of those were observed once. Roughly 13% of the sample is in the top ten clones. The material was PBMCs from blood, obtained roughly 6 weeks after vaccination. The V and J segments used are TRBV9 and TRBJ2-1, with 9 junctional bases fitting TRBD2. The sequence derives from a man aged 45 to 65 who received an inactivated influenza vaccine. Donor details come from another sample of the same person, matched by shared clones. The CDR3 in this case is CASSGSGSAYNEQFF. The nucleotide sequence reads TGTGCCAGCAGCGGTAGCGGGAGCGCCTACAATGAGCAGTTCTTC.